Below are 24 T cell receptor beta chains sequenced from a single sample in a study of blood T cell repertoires in COVID-19. Assay: immunoSEQ multiplex PCR; the TCRdb copy retains only in-frame clones and omits some. Here the sample spans 300,000 to 500,000 clones, roughly 90% being singletons. The sequenced sample consisted of PBMCs or T cells enriched from blood (not recorded which). Receptors originate from a woman in her 30s with acute COVID-19.

This rearrangement joins TRBV4-3 to TRBJ1-2, with D tentatively TRBD1 (6 bases). CDR1 is LGHNA, CDR2 YSLEER, per germline. The CDR3 consists of 17 residues. Trimming removed 2 bases at V and 5 bases at J, with 21 bases between. The CDR3 region is CASSQSNQGGWGYGYTF. The CDR3 DNA is TGCGCCAGCAGCCAATCCAACCAAGGGGGATGGGGGTATGGCTACACCTTC.

The rearrangement joins TRBV2 to TRBJ2-2; 9 nucleotides line up with TRBD1. Germline assignment: CDR1 SNHLY and CDR2 FYNNEI. This CDR3 has 14 residues. V trimming: 6 bases; J trimming: 3 bases; junction bases outside the gene matches: 2. CDR3 sequence reads: CASSGQGYTGELFF. DNA of the CDR3: TGTGCCAGCAGCGGACAGGGGTACACCGGGGAGCTGTTTTTT.

The J gene is TRBJ2-7, the V gene TRBV2; 8 nucleotides align to TRBD2. The CDR3 runs to 14 residues. V dropped 4 bases and J dropped 3; count of bases not matched to a gene: 5. CDR1 SNHLY and CDR2 FYNNEI come from the germline V gene. Here the CDR3 reads CASSGERGNYEQYF. The CDR3 DNA is TGTGCCAGCAGTGGGGAGCGGGGGAACTACGAGCAGTACTTC.

This clone appeared a few times. The chain joins TRBV29-1 to TRBJ1-4; 8 positions match TRBD1. Germline values: CDR1 SQVTM, CDR2 ANQGSEA. V dropped 6 bases and J dropped 8; count of bases not matched to a gene: 5. CDR3 length: 12 residues. The CDR3 DNA sequence: TGCAGCGTGTGGACAGGGACCGAAAAACTGTTTTTT. Translating it yields CSVWTGTEKLFF.

The chain couples TRBV9 to TRBJ2-7; perhaps TRBD2 as D (5 bases). This CDR3 has 15 residues. V was clipped by 0 bases and J by 1 base, with 11 bases between them. In germline, CDR1 is SGDLS, CDR2 YYNGEE. The CDR3 DNA follows: TGTGCCAGCAGCGTAGAGGTCGGGGTTTCCTACGAGCAGTACTTC. Translation gives CASSVEVGVSYEQYF.

The chain links TRBV3-1 (or the pseudogene TRBV3-2) to TRBJ2-1, with TRBD2 as a possible D gene (7 bases). The V and J ends lost 3 bases and 4 bases respectively, with 16 bases between them. The CDR3 is made up of 16 amino acids. Germline V CDR1 and CDR2: LGHDT, YNNKEL (reference sequence). The CDR3 sequence: CASSQVGGRLYNEQFF. For the CDR3, the DNA is TGTGCCAGCAGCCAGGTCGGGGGGCGCCTATACAATGAGCAGTTCTTC.

The table lists this clone with a count of one. The genes are TRBV7-3 and TRBJ2-6; D might be TRBD1 (5 bases). Trimming cost V 5 bases and J 0 bases, with 8 bases left between them. Per the germline V gene, CDR1 is SGHTA and CDR2 is FQGTGA. The CDR3 loop spans 15 amino acids. CDR3 loop: CASSGQGSGANVLTF. DNA of the CDR3: TGTGCCAGCAGCGGGCAGGGCTCTGGGGCCAACGTCCTGACTTTC.

This sequence joins TRBV14 and TRBJ2-1; D is possibly TRBD1 (6 bases). Germline loops: CDR1 SGHDN, CDR2 FVKESK. This CDR3 contains 15 residues. Trimming pared 3 bases from V and 2 bases from J, leaving 11 bases between. CDR3 coding DNA: TGTGCCAGCAGCCAGGGGACACCCGCCTACAATGAGCAGTTCTTC. This codes for CASSQGTPAYNEQFF.

The CDR3 DNA is TGTGCCAGCAGCGTGGGTCCCGGGTCCGAGCAGTACTTC. Encoded protein: CASSVGPGSEQYF. V gene TRBV9 combines with J gene TRBJ2-7, with D unresolved. There are 13 residues in the CDR3. CDR1 is SGDLS, CDR2 YYNGEE, per germline. The V gene lost 2 bases and the J gene lost 6 bases, with 12 bases spanning the gap.

The chain uses TRBV29-1 and TRBJ1-2; 8 nucleotides match TRBD1. V shed 7 bases, J shed 7 bases, and the junction held 11 bases outside the gene matches. CDR3 size: 13 residues. Germline V gene lookup returns CDR1 SQVTM and CDR2 ANQGSEA. The chain's CDR3 is CSGGETGAFGYTF. The DNA of the CDR3 is TGCAGCGGGGGGGAGACAGGGGCCTTTGGCTACACCTTC.

The V call is TRBV3-1 (or the pseudogene TRBV3-2), the J call TRBJ1-4; no definite D call. With 1 base removed from V and 7 bases from J, the gap between germline ends came to 13 bases. Germline V lookup: CDR1 LGHDT, CDR2 YNNKEL (reference sequence). CDR3 length equals 15 residues. The CDR3 sequence: CASSQGGGIREKLFF. The DNA for the CDR3 is TGTGCCAGCAGCCAAGGGGGAGGGATTCGTGAAAAACTGTTTTTT.

V is TRBV5-8 and J is TRBJ2-7; TRBD2 might be the D (7 bases). V was clipped by 3 bases and J by 6 bases, with 10 bases between them. The CDR3 sequence is 12 residues long. Germline CDR1 SGHTS, CDR2 YDEGEE. DNA of the CDR3: TGTGCCAGCAGCTGGGGGGGGCTCGAGCAGTACTTC. The encoded protein is CASSWGGLEQYF.

This clone showed up just a few times. This chain joins TRBV2 and TRBJ1-4; TRBD1 matches at 7 bases. Germline V gene lookup returns CDR1 SNHLY and CDR2 FYNNEI. V lost 4 bases, J lost 3 bases, and 5 bases stayed unmatched. This CDR3 contains 15 residues. The CDR3 reads CASSVQRGPNEKLFF. The DNA for the CDR3 is TGTGCCAGCAGTGTCCAGAGGGGGCCTAATGAAAAACTGTTTTTT.

This chain connects TRBV20-1 to TRBJ2-7; D is ambiguous. V dropped 5 bases and J dropped 5 bases, with 10 bases sitting between them. Germline-derived CDR1 and CDR2 are DFQATT and SNEGSKA (reference sequence). CDR3 length: 11 residues. CDR3 sequence reads: CSASLGHEQYF. The CDR3 nucleotides are TGCAGTGCTTCCCTGGGCCACGAGCAGTACTTC.

The chain employs TRBV27 and TRBJ1-5; TRBD1 agrees at 8 bases. Per the germline V gene, CDR1 is MNHEY and CDR2 is SMNVEV (reference sequence). The CDR3 covers 16 residues. After removal of 5 bases from V and 7 bases from J, the junction contained 13 bases not matched to a gene. The CDR3 DNA sequence: TGTGCCAGCAGTCACCGATGGCAGGGGGCCTGGCAGCCCCAGCATTTT. Translating it yields CASSHRWQGAWQPQHF.

V and J are TRBV28 and TRBJ2-3, with a possible D match to TRBD2 (7 bases). The V gene's germline CDR1 is MDHEN and CDR2 SYDVKM. The length of the CDR3 is 14 residues. V lost 5 bases and J lost 3, with 12 bases in between. CDR3 region: CASSTGGPTDTQYF. The CDR3 nucleotides read TGTGCCAGCAGTACCGGGGGGCCTACAGATACGCAGTATTTT.

This rearrangement joins TRBV5-1 to TRBJ2-5; weak D call: TRBD2 (6 bases). The V and J ends lost 0 bases and 3 bases respectively, with 9 bases between them. CDR1 SGHRS and CDR2 YFSETQ come from the germline V gene. This CDR3 contains 14 residues. The CDR3 region has the DNA TGCGCCAGCAGCTTGGTCCCTAGCGAAGAGACCCAGTACTTC. It codes for CASSLVPSEETQYF.

The genes are TRBV5-4 and TRBJ2-3; D remains ambiguous. Per germline, CDR1 SGHNT and CDR2 YYREEE (reference sequence). V was pared by 2 bases and J by 2 bases, with 6 bases between. The CDR3 is 13 residues long. CDR3 region: CASSLDSTDTQYF. The CDR3 DNA reads TGTGCCAGCAGCTTAGACTCCACAGATACGCAGTATTTT.

V usage is TRBV5-4 and J usage is TRBJ2-7; 12 nucleotides align to TRBD2. With 1 base clipped from V and 6 bases from J, the junction kept 5 bases outside the gene matches. CDR3 size: 15 residues. Germline assignment: CDR1 SGHNT and CDR2 YYREEE (reference sequence). The CDR3 here is CASSLLAGGPTEQYF. The CDR3 DNA follows: TGTGCCAGCAGCTTGCTAGCGGGGGGGCCAACCGAGCAGTACTTC.

The J gene is TRBJ2-7, the V gene TRBV5-6, with 9 bases lining up with TRBD2. Germline trimming cut 3 bases from V and 3 bases from J; bases unmatched to any gene: 4. The CDR3 sequence is 14 residues long. Germline values: CDR1 SGHDT, CDR2 YYEEEE. The CDR3 DNA follows: TGTGCCAGCAGCTCTAGCGGGGAGGGCTACGAGCAGTACTTC. Its translation: CASSSSGEGYEQYF.

The chain couples TRBV27 to TRBJ2-3; possible D gene TRBD2, 5 bases. This CDR3 comprises 18 residues. Germline V gene sequence: CDR1 MNHEY, CDR2 SMNVEV (reference sequence). V shed 0 bases and J shed 0 bases, with 16 bases lying between them. This CDR3 is CASSLSLTGVASTDTQYF. The DNA of the CDR3 is TGTGCCAGCAGTTTATCCCTAACCGGGGTTGCTAGCACAGATACGCAGTATTTT.

A single count supports this clone. The chain carries TRBV3-1 (or the pseudogene TRBV3-2) and TRBJ2-3; TRBD1 matches at 7 bases. The CDR3 extends over 13 amino acids. Germline loops: CDR1 LGHDT, CDR2 YNNKEL (reference sequence). V lost 4 bases to trimming and J lost 4 bases; unmatched junction nucleotides: 2. CDR3 protein: CASSRDSPDTQYF. The CDR3 DNA reads TGTGCCAGCAGCCGGGACAGTCCAGATACGCAGTATTTT.

This sequence joins TRBV19 and TRBJ1-2; D is undetermined. The germline V gene has CDR1 LNHDA and CDR2 SQIVND (reference sequence). The length of the CDR3 is 13 residues. V lost 3 bases and J lost 6, with 11 bases in between. The CDR3 region is CASSMSRQDGYTF. The CDR3 DNA sequence: TGTGCCAGTAGTATGAGTCGGCAGGATGGCTACACCTTC.

The J gene is TRBJ1-2, the V gene TRBV5-5; no clear D gene. The CDR3 has 13 residues. Trimming removed 0 bases from V and 4 bases from J, with 7 bases in between. Germline CDR1 is SGHKS and CDR2 is YYEKEE (reference sequence). The CDR3 loop reads CASSLDVSYGYTF. The CDR3 bases are TGTGCCAGCAGCTTGGACGTCAGCTATGGCTACACCTTC.